Listed here are 29 T cell receptor beta chains from one sample, sequenced in a study of cytomegalovirus exposure and HLA in healthy donors. The primer mix had 60 Vbeta and 13 Jbeta primers. Using immunoSEQ multiplex PCR, the repertoire was profiled, and TCRdb retains in-frame clones only, with some absent. The data show tens of thousands of clones, more than 90% seen once. Source material: PBMCs. These receptors originate from a woman aged 18-29 years in good health and CMV-seronegative.

V gene TRBV19 combines with J gene TRBJ1-5; D might be TRBD1 (5 bases). Germline V gene lookup returns CDR1 LNHDA and CDR2 SQIVND (reference sequence). The length of the CDR3 is 14 residues. V gave up 7 bases and J gave up 4 bases, with 14 bases separating them. The CDR3 DNA is TGTGCCAGTACCCCATCGAACAGGAATCAGCCCCAGCATTTT. Amino acid sequence: CASTPSNRNQPQHF.

The chain has TRBV18 and TRBJ2-1; 7 nucleotides line up with TRBD1. V trimming: 1 base; J trimming: 8 bases; junction bases outside the gene matches: 8. This CDR3 has 15 residues. Germline CDR1 and CDR2: KGHSH and LQKENI. The CDR3 sequence: CASSPRPDRVDEQFF. The CDR3 nucleotides are TGTGCCAGCTCACCACGGCCCGACAGGGTCGATGAGCAGTTCTTC.

The chain has TRBV9 and TRBJ1-2; the D gene is possibly TRBD1 (6 bases). This CDR3 is built from 15 residues. Germline CDR1 reads SGDLS; CDR2 reads YYNGEE. Trimming removed 2 bases from V and 8 bases from J, with 19 bases in between. CDR3 coding DNA: TGTGCCAGCAGCGTCTCAACCCAGGGGCTTGGGGGCTACACCTTC. The encoded protein is CASSVSTQGLGGYTF.

The chain recombines TRBV5-1 with TRBJ2-1; weak D call: TRBD2 (5 bases). Germline V gene lookup returns CDR1 SGHRS and CDR2 YFSETQ. V dropped 3 bases and J dropped 3 bases, with 16 bases sitting between them. CDR3 size: 16 residues. The chain's CDR3 is CASSSLTGGDYNEQFF. The CDR3 region has the DNA TGCGCCAGCAGCTCTCTGACTGGAGGCGACTACAATGAGCAGTTCTTC.

The V and J genes are TRBV28 and TRBJ1-2; tentatively, D is TRBD1 (5 bases). V dropped 5 bases and J dropped 0 bases, with 16 bases sitting between them. This CDR3 has 16 amino acids. Germline V gene data show CDR1 as MDHEN and CDR2 as SYDVKM. CDR3 loop: CASSERRTLSNYGYTF. The CDR3 coding sequence is TGTGCCAGCAGTGAGCGTCGGACACTATCTAACTATGGCTACACCTTC.

The gene calls are TRBV27 and TRBJ2-2; D not certain. Germline values: CDR1 MNHEY, CDR2 SMNVEV (reference sequence). The CDR3 length is 18 residues. V shed 0 bases and J shed 1 base, with 15 bases lying between them. CDR3 DNA: TGTGCCAGCAGTTTATCGATAAGGAAGTCAGGGAACACCGGGGAGCTGTTTTTT. Its protein product is CASSLSIRKSGNTGELFF.

The chain combines TRBV5-1 with TRBJ2-7, with D possibly matching TRBD2 (5 bases). From germline, CDR1 is SGHRS and CDR2 YFSETQ. Between the trimmed V and J ends, which lost 7 bases and 3 bases, there was a span of 14 bases. This CDR3 contains 13 residues. In DNA form, the CDR3 reads TGCGCCAGCGACCTAGTTGGGAGCTACGAGCAGTACTTC. Protein: CASDLVGSYEQYF.

V gene TRBV5-1 combines with J gene TRBJ2-3; 8 nucleotides agree with TRBD1. Germline CDR1 reads SGHRS; CDR2 reads YFSETQ. V lost 4 bases, J lost 2 bases, and 6 bases stayed unmatched. The CDR3 spans 15 residues. The CDR3 bases are TGCGCCAGCAGCCACGGACAGGGAAACACAGATACGCAGTATTTT. Translating gives CASSHGQGNTDTQYF.

The rearrangement links TRBV12-1 to TRBJ1-4. TRBV12-1 is an annotated pseudogene. CDR3 length: 13 amino acids. This chain's CDR3 is CASSLERNEKLFF. Written as DNA, the CDR3 is TGTGCCAGCAGCTTGGAGCGGAATGAAAAACTGTTTTTT.

This chain links TRBV27 with TRBJ2-7, with 12 bases fitting TRBD1. CDR3 length: 17 amino acids. V shed 6 bases, J shed 4 bases, and the junction held 13 bases outside the gene matches. Germline V gene data show CDR1 as MNHEY and CDR2 as SMNVEV (reference sequence). The CDR3 loop is CASSEWLGTGGWYEQYF. In DNA form, the CDR3 reads TGTGCCAGCAGCGAATGGCTTGGGACAGGGGGCTGGTACGAGCAGTACTTC.

J is TRBJ2-7 and V is TRBV7-9; the match to TRBD1 covers 8 bases. The germline CDR1 and CDR2 sequences are SEHNR and FQNEAQ (reference sequence). This CDR3 has 15 residues. V lost 6 bases, J lost 2 bases, and 9 bases stayed unmatched. Written as DNA, the CDR3 is TGTGCCAGCAGACAAACAGGGGGGTTGACCTACGAGCAGTACTTC. It is translated as CASRQTGGLTYEQYF.

This clone appeared once. The CDR3 sequence: CASSGSGGNSYEQYF. The CDR3 nucleotides are TGTGCCAGCAGCGGTTCGGGAGGGAACTCCTACGAGCAGTACTTC. The chain uses TRBV11-2 and TRBJ2-7; 8 nucleotides align to TRBD2. Germline V gives CDR1 SGHAT, CDR2 FQNNGV. V lost 5 bases and J lost 0; bases outside the gene matches: 6. The CDR3 is made up of 15 amino acids.

V usage is TRBV5-1 and J usage is TRBJ2-3; the match to TRBD2 covers 9 bases. V trimming: 1 base; J trimming: 1 base; junction bases outside the gene matches: 10. Looked up from germline, CDR1 is SGHRS and CDR2 is YFSETQ. The CDR3 spans 18 residues. The CDR3 region is CASSLRSSGKVGTDTQYF. As DNA, the CDR3 is TGCGCCAGCAGCTTGAGGTCTAGCGGGAAGGTAGGCACAGATACGCAGTATTTT.

The gene calls are TRBV5-6 and TRBJ2-7; 8 bases align to TRBD1. Germline CDR1 and CDR2: SGHDT and YYEEEE. The ends lost 1 base at V and 5 bases at J; junction bases unmatched: 5. The CDR3 runs 14 residues. The CDR3 sequence: CASSLWSGGHEQYF. The CDR3 nucleotides read TGTGCCAGCAGCTTGTGGTCAGGGGGCCACGAGCAGTACTTC.

The genes are TRBV5-1 and TRBJ2-5, with 8 bases identical to TRBD1. Germline CDR1 SGHRS, CDR2 YFSETQ. The V gene end was trimmed by 1 base and the J gene end by 4 bases; junction bases not matched to a gene: 9. The CDR3 loop spans 16 amino acids. The CDR3 DNA reads as TGCGCCAGCAGCTTGCCGTCAGGGGGCTTGGGAGAGACCCAGTACTTC. Translation: CASSLPSGGLGETQYF.

In this sample, this clone turned up a few times. The chain is built from TRBV4-1 and TRBJ2-5, with 7 bases aligning to TRBD2. The CDR3 loop spans 15 amino acids. Germline trimming cut 1 base from V and 4 bases from J; bases unmatched to any gene: 6. Germline CDR1 is MGHRA and CDR2 is YSYEKL. This CDR3 is CASSQGRLARETQYF. The CDR3, as DNA: TGCGCCAGCAGCCAAGGCCGACTAGCTCGAGAGACCCAGTACTTC.

V is TRBV10-1 and J is TRBJ2-4, with 9 bases fitting TRBD2. The J segment lost 1 base and the V segment lost 9 bases, leaving 7 bases of the junction unmatched. Germline values: CDR1 WNHNN, CDR2 SYGVQD (reference sequence). This CDR3 contains 15 residues. This CDR3 reads CARQSGRRAKNIQYF. DNA of the CDR3: TGCGCCAGACAAAGCGGGAGGAGGGCCAAAAACATTCAGTACTTC.

The chain uses TRBV19 and TRBJ2-6; a possible D gene is TRBD1 (6 bases). There are 17 residues in the CDR3. The germline CDR1 and CDR2 sequences are LNHDA and SQIVND (reference sequence). Trimming took 4 bases from V and 0 from J, leaving 13 bases between them. The CDR3 DNA is TGTGCCAGTAGTACTCTTTTAGGGGGCTCTGGGGCCAACGTCCTGACTTTC. Translating it yields CASSTLLGGSGANVLTF.

The chain carries TRBV5-1 and TRBJ1-1; TRBD1 aligns across 8 bases. This CDR3 is built from 10 residues. Germline V gives CDR1 SGHRS, CDR2 YFSETQ. Unmatched junction bases numbered 3, after V lost 5 bases and J lost 12 bases. CDR3 sequence (DNA): TGCGCCAGCAGTCCAGGGGGCTCTTTCTTT. This gives the protein CASSPGGSFF.

This clone was observed a single time. The gene calls are TRBV4-1 and TRBJ2-1, with 13 bases lining up with TRBD2. Germline assignment: CDR1 MGHRA and CDR2 YSYEKL. V was pared by 0 bases and J by 5 bases, with 7 bases of the junction left unmatched. The CDR3 is 18 residues long. In DNA, the CDR3 is TGCGCCAGCAGCCAAGAAGAAGGACTAGCGGGAGTTCACAATGAGCAGTTCTTC. Its protein product is CASSQEEGLAGVHNEQFF.

The chain has TRBV7-3 and TRBJ2-1, with 9 bases fitting TRBD2. The CDR3 sequence is 15 residues long. V dropped 5 bases and J dropped 6; count of bases not matched to a gene: 8. The germline V gene encodes CDR1 SGHTA and CDR2 FQGTGA. The CDR3 loop is CASSQGLANINEQFF. The DNA of the CDR3 is TGTGCCAGCAGCCAGGGACTAGCAAACATCAATGAGCAGTTCTTC.

The gene calls are TRBV28 and TRBJ1-1; possibly TRBD1 for D (5 bases). V was shortened by 2 bases and J by 3 bases, with 10 bases between the two germline ends. The CDR3 length is 14 residues. Germline V CDR1 and CDR2: MDHEN, SYDVKM. Written as DNA, the CDR3 is TGTGCCAGCAGTTTAATGGGACTCGACACTGAAGCTTTCTTT. It specifies CASSLMGLDTEAFF.

The chain combines TRBV19 with TRBJ1-5; possible D gene TRBD1, 6 bases. Trimming pared 10 bases from V and 0 bases from J, leaving 19 bases between. This CDR3 is 16 amino acids long. The germline V gene has CDR1 LNHDA and CDR2 SQIVND (reference sequence). CDR3 sequence (DNA): TGTGCCACCCAAAAGTCGACAGGTTTTAGCAATCAGCCCCAGCATTTT. This translates into CATQKSTGFSNQPQHF.

The chain recombines TRBV11-3 with TRBJ1-1, with D possibly matching TRBD1 (6 bases). The CDR3 contains 14 residues. V was pared by 3 bases and J by 6 bases, with 14 bases between. CDR1 is SGHNT, CDR2 YENEEA, per germline. CDR3 nucleotide sequence: TGTGCCAGCAGCTTCGGGGGCGCGGGGGCTGAAGCTTTCTTT. Protein product: CASSFGGAGAEAFF.

The CDR3 sequence is CASSRRRGEGYTF. CDR3 bases: TGTGCCAGCAGTAGACGGAGGGGAGAGGGCTACACCTTC. This chain uses TRBV6-5 with TRBJ1-2; D is possibly TRBD1 (5 bases). V gave up 5 bases and J gave up 8 bases, with 15 bases separating them. This CDR3 has 13 amino acids. Germline loops: CDR1 MNHEY, CDR2 SVGAGI.

This chain uses TRBV18 with TRBJ1-2; D uncertain. V lost 1 base and J lost 1, with 13 bases in between. Germline CDR1 and CDR2: KGHSH and LQKENI. The CDR3 consists of 16 residues. The CDR3 nucleotides are TGTGCCAGCTCACCACTGAAATCAACGGTTAACTATGGCTACACCTTC. This codes for CASSPLKSTVNYGYTF.

The J gene is TRBJ2-5, the V gene TRBV5-8, with TRBD2 identical over 9 bases. The CDR3 runs to 14 residues. The germline V gene has CDR1 SGHTS and CDR2 YDEGEE. V was pared by 2 bases and J by 5 bases, with 4 bases of the junction left unmatched. CDR3 in DNA: TGTGCCAGCAGCTTTCTAGCGGGATTCGAGACCCAGTACTTC. Translating gives CASSFLAGFETQYF.

This clone was seen a single time. The chain has TRBV5-4 and TRBJ2-7, with 8 bases aligning to TRBD2. The germline gives CDR1 SGHNT, CDR2 YYREEE (reference sequence). There are 12 residues in the CDR3. V dropped 2 bases and J dropped 6; count of bases not matched to a gene: 1. The CDR3 DNA is TGTGCCAGCAGCTTTACTAGCGGCGAGCAGTACTTC. Translation gives CASSFTSGEQYF.

This chain links TRBV19 with TRBJ1-5, with D unresolved. Trimming removed 7 bases at V and 3 bases at J, with 10 bases between. This CDR3 region has 13 residues. Germline lookup yields CDR1 LNHDA and CDR2 SQIVND (reference sequence). The CDR3, as DNA: TGTGCCAGTATGAGGGTTTCCAATCAGCCCCAGCATTTT. Translation: CASMRVSNQPQHF.